These 3 T cell receptor beta chains were all obtained from the same sample, sequenced in a study of T cells in localized non-small cell lung cancer. Clones were sequenced by immunoSEQ multiplex PCR, and TCRdb holds only the in-frame ones, with some missing. The table lists some 30,000 clones, about nine tenths of them singletons. The starting material was PBMCs, obtained before any cancer treatment. The receptor set was obtained from a man between 40 and 75 years old with stage II lung adenocarcinoma.

The chain is built from TRBV2 and TRBJ1-2; 7 bases are shared with TRBD1. Germline assignment: CDR1 SNHLY and CDR2 FYNNEI. CDR3 length: 13 amino acids. The J segment lost 4 bases and the V segment lost 9 bases, leaving 8 bases of the junction unmatched. CDR3 bases: TGTGCCAGATCGACAGGGACCGTCTATGGCTACACCTTC. Translating it yields CARSTGTVYGYTF.

V gene TRBV2 combines with J gene TRBJ2-1; 15 nucleotides line up with TRBD2. Germline CDR1 reads SNHLY; CDR2 reads FYNNEI. V lost 4 bases and J lost 7; bases outside the gene matches: 2. The CDR3 runs to 15 residues. The CDR3 bases are TGTGCCAGCAGTGGGACTAGCGGGAGGGTAAATGAGCAGTTCTTC. It translates to CASSGTSGRVNEQFF.

This rearrangement joins TRBV5-6 to TRBJ1-2, with D possibly TRBD1 on 6 matching bases. Germline CDR1 reads SGHDT; CDR2 reads YYEEEE. This CDR3 has 17 amino acids. The V and J ends lost 4 bases and 1 base respectively, with 20 bases between them. This chain's CDR3 is CASSPVGAGEVNYGYTF. The CDR3 DNA reads TGTGCCAGCAGCCCGGTTGGTGCAGGGGAGGTTAACTATGGCTACACCTTC.